The subject of this entry is one T cell receptor beta chain. The data stem from a study of T cells in Graves' hyperthyroidism and ophthalmopathy. Amplified TCR beta CDR3 regions derived from RNA transcripts. The HTBI set primed first-round TCR CDR3 RT-PCR. TCRdb redid the calling of the multiplex PCR reads with MiXCR, one entry per CDR3 protein. The sample lists roughly 500,000 distinct CDR3 sequences; over 35% were seen once. The source is an adult woman with Graves' disease, either hyperthyroidism or ophthalmopathy (not recorded which). What was sequenced was peripheral blood or thyroid tissue (not recorded which).

CDR3 sequence: CASSPTGLAGANVLTF. In DNA, the CDR3 is TGTGCCAGCTCACCGACAGGGCTGGCTGGGGCCAACGTCCTGACTTTC. The V call is TRBV18, the J call TRBJ2-6; 7 nucleotides align to TRBD1. Germline trimming cut 3 bases from V and 2 bases from J; bases unmatched to any gene: 4. There are 16 residues in the CDR3. The germline V gene encodes CDR1 KGHSH and CDR2 LQKENI.